The 11 T cell receptor beta chains presented below share a single source sample, sequenced in a study of blood T cell repertoires in COVID-19. Assay: immunoSEQ multiplex PCR; the TCRdb copy retains only in-frame clones and omits some. Found here are approximately 110,000 clones, approximately 89% of them singletons; the top ten hold 3.2%. The sequenced sample consisted of peripheral blood. The receptor source for this set is a woman at least 80 years old with COVID-19, enrolled during active disease.

The chain couples TRBV9 to TRBJ2-1, with 7 nucleotides matching TRBD2. The V gene end was trimmed by 4 bases and the J gene end by 9 bases; junction bases not matched to a gene: 10. This CDR3 has 14 residues. CDR1 is SGDLS and CDR2 is YYNGEE in the germline V gene. DNA for the CDR3: TGTGCCAGCAGCCCCGGACTAGTCGGACGTGAGCAGTTCTTC. Encoded protein: CASSPGLVGREQFF.

This sequence joins TRBV6-5 and TRBJ2-2; the D is unclear. V lost 0 bases, J lost 7 bases, and 15 bases lay in between. This CDR3 comprises 16 residues. The germline gives CDR1 MNHEY, CDR2 SVGAGI. CDR3 DNA sequence: TGTGCCAGCAGTTACTCCGCGACTGGTTCGAGCGGGGAGCTGTTTTTT. This encodes CASSYSATGSSGELFF.

This clone was observed once. The chain combines TRBV5-4 with TRBJ2-3, with D perhaps matching TRBD2 (5 bases). Germline CDR1 is SGHNT and CDR2 is YYREEE (reference sequence). The CDR3 spans 14 residues. V lost 1 base, J lost 8 bases, and 14 bases lay in between. The CDR3 DNA follows: TGTGCCAGCAGCTTGAGCGGATCTATGGTTACGCAGTATTTT. Encoded protein: CASSLSGSMVTQYF.

The chain carries TRBV7-2 and TRBJ1-6; D possibly corresponds to TRBD1 (6 bases). The CDR3 loop spans 14 amino acids. Trimming shortened V by 5 bases and J by 5 bases, and 10 bases separated the two germline ends. CDR1 SGHTA and CDR2 FQGNSA come from the germline V gene. The CDR3 here is CASSGDTNNSPLHF. DNA of the CDR3: TGTGCCAGCAGCGGGGACACAAATAATTCACCCCTCCACTTT.

The rearrangement joins TRBV4-3 to TRBJ1-1, with D perhaps matching TRBD1 (6 bases). The CDR3 contains 16 residues. CDR1 is LGHNA, CDR2 YSLEER, per germline. Deletions cut 3 bases from V and 4 bases from J, with 18 bases between. CDR3 DNA sequence: TGCGCCAGCAGCCATCGACCACTAAACAGGGTCACTGAAGCTTTCTTT. Its translation is CASSHRPLNRVTEAFF.

The J gene is TRBJ2-3, the V gene TRBV7-2, with 9 bases that match TRBD2. The CDR3 totals 16 residues. The germline CDR1 and CDR2 sequences are SGHTA and FQGNSA. Trimming took 5 bases from V and 2 from J; bases not matched to a gene: 8. This CDR3 is CASSPDSGSPTDTQYF. Written as DNA, the CDR3 is TGTGCCAGCAGCCCCGATAGCGGGAGCCCCACAGATACGCAGTATTTT.

The CDR3 protein is CASSPREALATNEKLFF. CDR3 nucleotide sequence: TGTGCCAGCAGCCCGCGGGAGGCCCTAGCAACTAATGAAAAACTGTTTTTT. This chain connects TRBV5-6 to TRBJ1-4; D remains unclear. CDR3 size: 17 residues. Per the germline V gene, CDR1 is SGHDT and CDR2 is YYEEEE. V lost 4 bases, J lost 0 bases, and 16 bases lay in between.

J is TRBJ2-7 and V is TRBV5-5; a weak D match, TRBD2 (5 bases). CDR1 is SGHKS and CDR2 is YYEKEE in the germline V gene (reference sequence). This CDR3 has 14 residues. V shed 4 bases and J shed 3 bases, with 14 bases lying between them. The CDR3 coding sequence is TGTGCCAGCAGCCCGACCGACTACATCTACGAGCAGTACTTC. Protein sequence: CASSPTDYIYEQYF.

This sequence joins TRBV5-4 and TRBJ2-7, with TRBD2 identical over 7 bases. There are 16 residues in the CDR3. Unmatched junction bases numbered 13, after V lost 3 bases and J lost 4 bases. Germline values: CDR1 SGHNT, CDR2 YYREEE (reference sequence). CDR3 region: CASSSPGGGSGYEQYF. The CDR3 region has the DNA TGTGCCAGCAGCTCCCCGGGCGGCGGGAGCGGGTACGAGCAGTACTTC.

In the case of this clone: This sample includes further DNA sequences coding for the same CDR3. The chain couples TRBV28 to TRBJ2-7; 9 nucleotides line up with TRBD2. CDR1 and CDR2 from the germline V gene are MDHEN and SYDVKM. CDR3 length: 15 residues. V dropped 4 bases and J dropped 7; count of bases not matched to a gene: 11. In DNA form, the CDR3 reads TGTGCCAGCAGTTCAGGGGCGGGAGGGAGGCGAGAGCAGTACTTC. Its translation: CASSSGAGGRREQYF.

On this clone itself: Other DNA sequences from this sample encode an identical CDR3 as well. This sequence joins TRBV27 and TRBJ1-1, with D tentatively TRBD1 (5 bases). With 5 bases removed from V and 1 base from J, the gap between germline ends came to 8 bases. Germline CDR1 MNHEY, CDR2 SMNVEV (reference sequence). The CDR3 has 13 amino acids. The CDR3 region has the DNA TGTGCCAGCAGTCCCCAGGGGAACACTGAAGCTTTCTTT. Its translation is CASSPQGNTEAFF.